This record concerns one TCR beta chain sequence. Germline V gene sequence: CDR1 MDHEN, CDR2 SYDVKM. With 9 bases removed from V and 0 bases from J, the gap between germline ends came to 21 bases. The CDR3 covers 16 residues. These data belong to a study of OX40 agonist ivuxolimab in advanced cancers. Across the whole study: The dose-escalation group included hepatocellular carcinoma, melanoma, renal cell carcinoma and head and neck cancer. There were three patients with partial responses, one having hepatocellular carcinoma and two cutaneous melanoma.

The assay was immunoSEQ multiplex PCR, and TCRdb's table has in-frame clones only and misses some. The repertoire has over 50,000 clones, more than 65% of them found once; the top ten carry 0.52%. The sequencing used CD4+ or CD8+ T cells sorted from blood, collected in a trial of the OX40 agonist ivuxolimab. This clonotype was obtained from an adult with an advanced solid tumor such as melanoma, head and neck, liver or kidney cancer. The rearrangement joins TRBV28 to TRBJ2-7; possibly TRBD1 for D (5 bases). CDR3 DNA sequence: TGTGCCAGTCATGGGCAGGGATTAAAGAGCTCCTACGAGCAGTACTTC. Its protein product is CASHGQGLKSSYEQYF.